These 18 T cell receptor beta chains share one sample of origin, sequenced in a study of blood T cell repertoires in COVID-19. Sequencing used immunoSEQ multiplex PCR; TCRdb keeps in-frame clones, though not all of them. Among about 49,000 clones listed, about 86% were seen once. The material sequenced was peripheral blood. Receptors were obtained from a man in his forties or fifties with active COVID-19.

DNA of the CDR3: TGTGCCAGTAGGGTAGCGGGAAATTCGGATACGCAGTATTTT. This codes for CASRVAGNSDTQYF. V gene TRBV19 combines with J gene TRBJ2-3; 8 bases fit TRBD2. Germline V gene lookup returns CDR1 LNHDA and CDR2 SQIVND (reference sequence). Trimming cost V 6 bases and J 6 bases; bases outside gene matches: 8. This CDR3 spans 14 amino acids.

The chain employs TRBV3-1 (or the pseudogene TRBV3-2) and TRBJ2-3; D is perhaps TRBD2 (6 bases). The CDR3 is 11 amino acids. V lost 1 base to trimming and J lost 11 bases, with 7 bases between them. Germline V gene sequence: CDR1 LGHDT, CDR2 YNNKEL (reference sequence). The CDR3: CASSQVGGQYF. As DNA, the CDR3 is TGTGCCAGCAGCCAAGTGGGAGGGCAGTATTTT.

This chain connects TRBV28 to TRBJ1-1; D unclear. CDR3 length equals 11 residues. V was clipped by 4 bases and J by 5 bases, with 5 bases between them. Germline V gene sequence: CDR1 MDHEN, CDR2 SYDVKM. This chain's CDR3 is CASSSRTEAFF. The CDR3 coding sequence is TGTGCCAGCAGTTCACGGACTGAAGCTTTCTTT.

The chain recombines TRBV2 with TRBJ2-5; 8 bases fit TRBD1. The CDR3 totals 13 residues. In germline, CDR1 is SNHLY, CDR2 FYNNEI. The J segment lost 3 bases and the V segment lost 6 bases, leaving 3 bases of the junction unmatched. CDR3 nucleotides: TGTGCCAGCAGGGCGGACAGGGAAGAGACCCAGTACTTC. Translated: CASRADREETQYF. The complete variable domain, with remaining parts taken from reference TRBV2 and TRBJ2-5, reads EPEVTQTPSHQVTQMGQEVILRCVPISNHLYFYWYRQILGQKVEFLVSFYNNEISEKSEIFDDQFSVERPDGSNFTLKIRSTKLEDSAMYFCASRADREETQYFGPGTRLLVL.

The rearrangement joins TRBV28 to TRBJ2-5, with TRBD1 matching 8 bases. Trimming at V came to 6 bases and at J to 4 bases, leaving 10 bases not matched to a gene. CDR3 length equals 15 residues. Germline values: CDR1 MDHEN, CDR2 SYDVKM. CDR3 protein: CASRSYPQGGETQYF. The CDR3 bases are TGTGCCAGCAGGTCCTACCCACAGGGGGGAGAGACCCAGTACTTC.

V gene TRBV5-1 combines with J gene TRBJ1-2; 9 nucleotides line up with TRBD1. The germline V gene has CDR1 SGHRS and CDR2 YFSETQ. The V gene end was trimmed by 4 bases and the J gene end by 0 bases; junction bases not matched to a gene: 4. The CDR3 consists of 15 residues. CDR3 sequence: CASSPGTGSNYGYTF. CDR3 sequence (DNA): TGCGCCAGCAGCCCCGGGACAGGGTCTAACTATGGCTACACCTTC. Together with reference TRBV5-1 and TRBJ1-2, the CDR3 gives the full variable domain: KAGVTQTPRYLIKTRGQQVTLSCSPISGHRSVSWYQQTPGQGLQFLFEYFSETQRNKGNFPGRFSGRQFSNSRSEMNVSTLELGDSALYLCASSPGTGSNYGYTFGSGTRLTVV.

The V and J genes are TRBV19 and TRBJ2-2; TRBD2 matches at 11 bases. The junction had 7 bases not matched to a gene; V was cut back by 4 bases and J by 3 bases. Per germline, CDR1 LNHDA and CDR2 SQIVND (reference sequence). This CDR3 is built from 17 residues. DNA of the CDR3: TGTGCCAGTAGTAGGGAACTAGCGGGAGCTCACACCGGGGAGCTGTTTTTT. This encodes CASSRELAGAHTGELFF.

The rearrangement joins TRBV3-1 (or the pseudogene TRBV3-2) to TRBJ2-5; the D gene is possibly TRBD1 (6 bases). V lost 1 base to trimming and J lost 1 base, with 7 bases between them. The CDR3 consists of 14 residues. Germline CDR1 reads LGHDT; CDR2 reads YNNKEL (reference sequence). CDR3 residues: CASSQGTAQETQYF. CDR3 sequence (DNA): TGTGCCAGCAGCCAAGGGACAGCCCAAGAGACCCAGTACTTC.

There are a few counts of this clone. CDR3 in amino acids: CASSLRGNQPQHF. The CDR3 nucleotides read TGTGCCAGCAGTTTACGGGGAAATCAGCCCCAGCATTTT. The chain combines TRBV27 with TRBJ1-5; D is unclear. The V and J ends lost 2 bases and 4 bases respectively, with 6 bases between them. This CDR3 is 13 amino acids long. The V gene's germline CDR1 is MNHEY and CDR2 SMNVEV (reference sequence).

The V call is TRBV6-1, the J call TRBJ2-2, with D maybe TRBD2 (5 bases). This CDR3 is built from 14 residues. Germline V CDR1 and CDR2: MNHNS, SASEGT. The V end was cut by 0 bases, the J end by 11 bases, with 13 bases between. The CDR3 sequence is CASSEALDFPELFF. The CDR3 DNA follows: TGTGCCAGCAGTGAAGCGCTGGACTTCCCCGAGCTGTTTTTT.

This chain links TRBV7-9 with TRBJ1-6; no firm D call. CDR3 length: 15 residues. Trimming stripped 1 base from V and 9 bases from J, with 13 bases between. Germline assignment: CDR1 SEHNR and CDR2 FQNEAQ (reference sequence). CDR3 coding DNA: TGTGCCAGCAGCTTAGTTTCGGGGAGAGGTTCACCCCTCCACTTT. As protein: CASSLVSGRGSPLHF.

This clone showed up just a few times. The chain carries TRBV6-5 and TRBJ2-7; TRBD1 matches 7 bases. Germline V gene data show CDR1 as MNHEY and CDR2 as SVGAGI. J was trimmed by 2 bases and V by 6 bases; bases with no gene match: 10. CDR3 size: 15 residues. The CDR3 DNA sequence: TGTGCCAGCAGAAAGGACAGGACGGGAACCTACGAGCAGTACTTC. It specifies CASRKDRTGTYEQYF.

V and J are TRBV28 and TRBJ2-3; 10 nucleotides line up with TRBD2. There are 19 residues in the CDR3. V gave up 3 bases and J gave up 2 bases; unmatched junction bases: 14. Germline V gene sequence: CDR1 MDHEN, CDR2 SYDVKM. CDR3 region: CASSFEVARTSGDTDTQYF. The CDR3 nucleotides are TGTGCCAGCAGTTTCGAGGTCGCCCGAACTAGCGGGGACACAGATACGCAGTATTTT.

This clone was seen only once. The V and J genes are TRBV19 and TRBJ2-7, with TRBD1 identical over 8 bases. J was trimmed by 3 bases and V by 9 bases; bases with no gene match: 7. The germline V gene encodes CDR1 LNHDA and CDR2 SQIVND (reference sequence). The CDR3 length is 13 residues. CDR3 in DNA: TGTGCCAGCGCAGACGGGACAGGCTACGAGCAGTACTTC. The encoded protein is CASADGTGYEQYF. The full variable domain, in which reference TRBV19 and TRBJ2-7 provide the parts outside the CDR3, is DGGITQSPKYLFRKEGQNVTLSCEQNLNHDAMYWYRQDPGQGLRLIYYSQIVNDFQKGDIAEGYSVSREKKESFPLTVTSAQKNPTAFYLCASADGTGYEQYFGPGTRLTVT.

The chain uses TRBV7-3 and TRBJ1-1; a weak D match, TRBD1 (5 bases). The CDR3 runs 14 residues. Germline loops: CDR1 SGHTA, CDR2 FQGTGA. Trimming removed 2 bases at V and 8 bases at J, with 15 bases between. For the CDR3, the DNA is TGTGCCAGCAGCTTAGGGGCGGCTCCGAAGGAAGCTTTCTTT. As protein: CASSLGAAPKEAFF.

CDR3 region: CASSIAGVGETEAFF. The CDR3 DNA sequence: TGTGCCAGTAGTATCGCAGGGGTTGGGGAGACTGAAGCTTTCTTT. The chain recombines TRBV19 with TRBJ1-1, with D possibly TRBD1 on 6 matching bases. The CDR3 consists of 15 residues. The germline CDR1 and CDR2 sequences are LNHDA and SQIVND (reference sequence). V was cut by 3 bases and J by 5 bases, with 16 bases left in between.

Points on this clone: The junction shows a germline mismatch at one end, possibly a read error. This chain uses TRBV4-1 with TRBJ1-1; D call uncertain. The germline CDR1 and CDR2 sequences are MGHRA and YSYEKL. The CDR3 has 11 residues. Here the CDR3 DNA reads TGCGCCAGCAGCCAAGGGCCGTCAGTTAATTTT. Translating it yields CASSQGPSVNF.

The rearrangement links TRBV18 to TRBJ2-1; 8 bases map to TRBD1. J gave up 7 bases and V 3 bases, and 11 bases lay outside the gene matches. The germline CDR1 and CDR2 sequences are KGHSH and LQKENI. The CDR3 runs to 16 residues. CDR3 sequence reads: CASSPTGTGKGNEQFF. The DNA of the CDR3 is TGTGCCAGCTCACCGACCGGGACAGGCAAAGGGAATGAGCAGTTCTTC.